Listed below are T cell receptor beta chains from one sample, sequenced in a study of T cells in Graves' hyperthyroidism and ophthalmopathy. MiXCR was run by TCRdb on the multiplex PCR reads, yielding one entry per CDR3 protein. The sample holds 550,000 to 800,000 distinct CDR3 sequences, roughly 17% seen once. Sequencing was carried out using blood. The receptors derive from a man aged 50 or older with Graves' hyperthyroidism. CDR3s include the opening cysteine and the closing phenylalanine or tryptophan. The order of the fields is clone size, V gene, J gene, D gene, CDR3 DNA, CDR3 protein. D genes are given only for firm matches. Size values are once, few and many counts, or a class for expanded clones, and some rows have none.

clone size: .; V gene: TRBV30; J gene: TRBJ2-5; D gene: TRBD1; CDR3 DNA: TGTGCCTGGACCAACGCCCCGACAGGGAAGAGGGAGACCCAGTACTTC; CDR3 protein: CAWTNAPTGKRETQYF
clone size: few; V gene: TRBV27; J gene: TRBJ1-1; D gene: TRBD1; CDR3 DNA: TGTGCCAGCAGGGTTGTGACAGGGGACACTGAAGCTTTCTTT; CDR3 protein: CASRVVTGDTEAFF
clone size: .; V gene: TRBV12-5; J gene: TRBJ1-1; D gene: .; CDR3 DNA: TGTGCTAGTGGTTTGGCCGGAGACACTGAAGCTTTCTTT; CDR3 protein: CASGLAGDTEAFF
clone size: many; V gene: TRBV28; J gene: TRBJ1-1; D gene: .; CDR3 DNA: TGTGCCAGTTATGACAGGAACACTGAAGCTTTCTTT; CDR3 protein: CASYDRNTEAFF
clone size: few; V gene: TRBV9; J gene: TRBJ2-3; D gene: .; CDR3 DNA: TGTGCCAGCAGCGTAGAGGGACAACAAACAGATACGCAGTATTTT; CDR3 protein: CASSVEGQQTDTQYF
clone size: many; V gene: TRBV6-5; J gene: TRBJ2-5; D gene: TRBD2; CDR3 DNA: TGTGCCAGCAGTTACTCGGCGGGAGGGCTAGAGACCCAGTACTTC; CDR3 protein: CASSYSAGGLETQYF
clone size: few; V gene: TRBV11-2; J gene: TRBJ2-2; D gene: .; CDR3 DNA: TGTGCCAGCAGCTTAGGGAGTCTTATAAGGGTCGGGGAGCTGTTTTTT; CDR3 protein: CASSLGSLIRVGELFF
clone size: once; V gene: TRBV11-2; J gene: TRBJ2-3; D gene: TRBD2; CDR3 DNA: TGTGCCAGCAGCTTAGGACTTAGCGGGACTAGCGGGAGAGGTACGCAGTATTTT; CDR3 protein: CASSLGLSGTSGRGTQYF
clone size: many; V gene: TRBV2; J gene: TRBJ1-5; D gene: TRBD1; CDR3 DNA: TGTGCCAGCAGCAGGGACAGGGCAAACAATCAGCCCCAGCATTTT; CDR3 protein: CASSRDRANNQPQHF
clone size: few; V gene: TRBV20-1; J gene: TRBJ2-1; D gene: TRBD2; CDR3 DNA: TGCAGTGCTAGGAGCGGGACCTCGGTGGCTGAGCAGTTCTTC; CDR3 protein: CSARSGTSVAEQFF
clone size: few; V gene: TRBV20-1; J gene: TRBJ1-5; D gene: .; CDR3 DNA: TGCAGTGCTAGAGATAGCAGGGTGCCCAATCAGCCCCAGCATTTT; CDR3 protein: CSARDSRVPNQPQHF
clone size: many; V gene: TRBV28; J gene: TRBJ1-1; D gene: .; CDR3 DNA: TGTGCCAGCAGCAGCAGGGTGGGATTCGGGAACACTGAAGCTTTCTTT; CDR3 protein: CASSSRVGFGNTEAFF
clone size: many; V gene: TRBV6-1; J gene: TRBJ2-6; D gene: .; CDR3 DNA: TGTGCCAGCAGTGAAATAGGGGGGAGCTCTGGGGCCAACGTCCTGACTTTC; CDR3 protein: CASSEIGGSSGANVLTF
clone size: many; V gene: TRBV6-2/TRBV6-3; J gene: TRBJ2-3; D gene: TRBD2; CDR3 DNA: TGTGCCAGCAGTTCGGGACTAGCGGGAGAGGCAGATACGCAGTATTTT; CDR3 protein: CASSSGLAGEADTQYF
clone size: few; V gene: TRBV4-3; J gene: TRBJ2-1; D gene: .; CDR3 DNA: TGCGCCAGCAGCCAAGATCGGTTAGGGTCGGAGGGTGACAATGAGCAGTTCTTC; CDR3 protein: CASSQDRLGSEGDNEQFF
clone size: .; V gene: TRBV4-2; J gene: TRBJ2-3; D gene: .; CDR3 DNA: TGTGCCAGCAGTCTGACCCGATCTGCGGATAGCACAGATACGCAGTATTTT; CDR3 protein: CASSLTRSADSTDTQYF
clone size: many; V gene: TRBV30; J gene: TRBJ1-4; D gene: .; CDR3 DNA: TGTGCCTGGACCGACCCCGGGACGGATAATGAAAAACTGTTTTTT; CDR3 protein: CAWTDPGTDNEKLFF
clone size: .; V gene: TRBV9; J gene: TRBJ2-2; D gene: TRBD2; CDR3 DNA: TGTGCCAGCAGCAGACTAGCGGGAGCGACCGGGGAGCTGTTTTTT; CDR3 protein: CASSRLAGATGELFF
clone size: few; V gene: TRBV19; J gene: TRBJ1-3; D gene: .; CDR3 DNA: TGTGCCAGTCTCGACGGGAGCTCTGGAAACACCATATATTTT; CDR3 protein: CASLDGSSGNTIYF
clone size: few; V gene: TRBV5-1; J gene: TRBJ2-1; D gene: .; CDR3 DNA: TGCGCCAGCAGCATCCGGGACACCGGCTCCTACAATGAGCAGTTCTTC; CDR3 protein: CASSIRDTGSYNEQFF
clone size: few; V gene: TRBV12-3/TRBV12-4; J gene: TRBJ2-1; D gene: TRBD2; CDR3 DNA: TGTGCCAGCAGTTTATCTCCTAGCGGCTTCGATGAGCAGTTCTTC; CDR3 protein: CASSLSPSGFDEQFF
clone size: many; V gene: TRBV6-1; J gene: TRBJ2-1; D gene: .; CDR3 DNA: TGTGCCAGCAGTGAGGGGGGTGAGCAGTTCTTC; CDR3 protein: CASSEGGEQFF
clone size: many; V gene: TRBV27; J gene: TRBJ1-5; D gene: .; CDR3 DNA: TGTGCCAGCAGTTTAGGGCTAGCACAGCCCCAGCATTTT; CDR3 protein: CASSLGLAQPQHF
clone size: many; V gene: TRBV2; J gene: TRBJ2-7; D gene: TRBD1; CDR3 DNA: TGTGCCAGCAGCTCCGGGACAGGGTACGAGCAGTACTTC; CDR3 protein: CASSSGTGYEQYF